One TCR beta chain is described in this entry. The sample comes from a study of blood T cell repertoires in COVID-19. Study information: In each case, the material was cDNA or gDNA derived from T cells, B-cell-depleted T cells, or PBMCs.

Generated by immunoSEQ multiplex PCR, the TCRdb table keeps only in-frame clones and is missing some. The sample holds around 100,000 clones, 65% to 80% seen once. The germline gives CDR1 MNHEY, CDR2 SVGAGI. This CDR3 has 15 residues. The chain employs TRBV6-5 and TRBJ1-2, with 7 bases aligning to TRBD1. This receptor was taken from a man between 65 and 79 years old with active or convalescent COVID-19. The sequenced sample consisted of peripheral blood. CDR3 sequence reads: CGAQPDRGQRYGYTF. The CDR3 DNA reads as TGTGGCGCCCAACCGGATAGGGGGCAACGCTATGGCTACACCTTC.